Each of the 20 T cell receptor beta chains below was sequenced from the same sample in a study of blood T cell repertoires in COVID-19. Measured with immunoSEQ multiplex PCR; TCRdb has only the in-frame clones, and not every one. The table lists roughly 120,000 clones, approximately 90% of them singletons. Specimen: peripheral blood. Receptor source: a human donor in a cohort sampled during active COVID-19.

The gene calls are TRBV10-1 and TRBJ2-7; 10 nucleotides align to TRBD2. With 6 bases clipped from V and 5 bases from J, the junction kept 7 bases outside the gene matches. The CDR3 sequence is 14 residues long. Germline assignment: CDR1 WNHNN and CDR2 SYGVQD (reference sequence). CDR3 loop: CASSTAGGLDEQYF. The CDR3 coding sequence is TGCGCCAGCAGCACAGCGGGAGGGCTGGACGAGCAGTACTTC.

V gene TRBV24-1 combines with J gene TRBJ2-1; possible D gene TRBD1, 5 bases. The CDR3 extends over 14 amino acids. Trimming shortened V by 4 bases and J by 2 bases, and 8 bases separated the two germline ends. Germline V lookup: CDR1 KGHDR, CDR2 SFDVKD. CDR3 sequence: CATSDQGAYNEQFF. CDR3 sequence (DNA): TGTGCCACCAGTGACCAGGGCGCCTACAATGAGCAGTTCTTC.

The chain combines TRBV11-3 with TRBJ2-3, with 7 bases fitting TRBD2. V shed 2 bases and J 2 bases; nucleotides not matched to a gene: 7. The germline V gene encodes CDR1 SGHNT and CDR2 YENEEA. This CDR3 region has 16 residues. In DNA, the CDR3 is TGTGCCAGCAGCTTAAGGCTGGCGGGAGCCACAGATACGCAGTATTTT. Protein: CASSLRLAGATDTQYF. The complete variable domain, with remaining parts taken from reference TRBV11-3 and TRBJ2-3, reads EAGVVQSPRYKIIEKKQPVAFWCNPISGHNTLYWYLQNLGQGPELLIRYENEEAVDDSQLPKDRFSAERLKGVDSTLKIQPAELGDSAVYLCASSLRLAGATDTQYFGPGTRLTVL.

The sample holds one count of this clone. This chain uses TRBV19 with TRBJ2-5, with 11 bases identical to TRBD1. V lost 1 base and J lost 4; bases outside the gene matches: 2. There are 15 residues in the CDR3. CDR1 is LNHDA and CDR2 is SQIVND in the germline V gene (reference sequence). The CDR3 coding sequence is TGTGCCAGTAGTATAGCGGACAGGGGGCTAGAGACCCAGTACTTC. The encoded protein is CASSIADRGLETQYF.

This chain uses TRBV3-1 (or the pseudogene TRBV3-2) with TRBJ2-1; 8 bases map to TRBD2. CDR1 is LGHDT, CDR2 YNNKEL, per germline (reference sequence). V was clipped by 3 bases and J by 2 bases; unmatched bases: 9. CDR3 length: 17 residues. The CDR3 nucleotides read TGTGCCAGCAGCCAGGGTCCCGGGACTAGGGCCTACAATGAGCAGTTCTTC. It encodes CASSQGPGTRAYNEQFF.

This clone was recorded a few times. This chain joins TRBV19 and TRBJ1-1; 7 nucleotides line up with TRBD1. The germline gives CDR1 LNHDA, CDR2 SQIVND (reference sequence). J lost 1 base, V lost 8 bases, and 10 bases had no gene match. CDR3 length: 15 residues. The CDR3, as DNA: TGTGCCAGTGGTCTTACCGGGACAGCGAACACTGAAGCTTTCTTT. This gives the protein CASGLTGTANTEAFF.

This sequence joins TRBV7-2 and TRBJ2-3, with D tentatively TRBD1 (5 bases). V lost 9 bases, J lost 0 bases, and 13 bases lay in between. The CDR3 spans 14 residues. CDR1 and CDR2 (germline): SGHTA, FQGNSA. The CDR3 protein is CARPRVGSTDTQYF. The CDR3 DNA reads TGTGCCAGGCCCAGGGTGGGAAGCACAGATACGCAGTATTTT.

The chain uses TRBV5-1 and TRBJ2-1; 10 nucleotides match TRBD2. Germline V gene sequence: CDR1 SGHRS, CDR2 YFSETQ. The length of the CDR3 is 14 residues. The junction had 7 bases not matched to a gene; V was cut back by 4 bases and J by 9 bases. This CDR3 reads CASSQSGGAGEQFF. The CDR3, as DNA: TGCGCCAGCAGCCAAAGCGGGGGGGCCGGTGAGCAGTTCTTC.

This clone has only one observation. The gene calls are TRBV6-4 and TRBJ2-3; 8 bases agree with TRBD2. CDR1 MRHNA and CDR2 SNTAGT come from the germline V gene. Trimming at V came to 6 bases and at J to 0 bases, leaving 5 bases not matched to a gene. The CDR3 covers 15 residues. CDR3 sequence reads: CASSDSGISTDTQYF. The CDR3 region has the DNA TGTGCCAGCAGCGATAGCGGGATTAGCACAGATACGCAGTATTTT.

This chain uses TRBV3-1 (or the pseudogene TRBV3-2) with TRBJ1-4; 8 nucleotides line up with TRBD1. V lost 4 bases, J lost 0 bases, and 7 bases stayed unmatched. The CDR3 runs 17 residues. Germline CDR1 and CDR2: LGHDT and YNNKEL (reference sequence). In DNA, the CDR3 is TGTGCCAGCAGCCTAACTGGACAGGGACCAACTAATGAAAAACTGTTTTTT. Residues: CASSLTGQGPTNEKLFF.

The chain couples TRBV7-2 to TRBJ2-1; 8 bases align to TRBD2. Germline CDR1 reads SGHTA; CDR2 reads FQGNSA. The CDR3 runs to 16 residues. The J segment lost 2 bases and the V segment lost 4 bases, leaving 7 bases of the junction unmatched. CDR3 nucleotide sequence: TGTGCCAGCAGCTCCCTTACTAGCGGTCCCTACAATGAGCAGTTCTTC. It yields the protein CASSSLTSGPYNEQFF. Complete variable domain (other parts from reference TRBV7-2 and TRBJ2-1): GAGVSQSPSNKVTEKGKDVELRCDPISGHTALYWYRQSLGQGLEFLIYFQGNSAPDKSGLPSDRFSAERTGGSVSTLTIQRTQQEDSAVYLCASSSLTSGPYNEQFFGPGTRLTVL.

This chain links TRBV18 with TRBJ1-5; D may be TRBD1 (6 bases). Looked up from germline, CDR1 is KGHSH and CDR2 is LQKENI. This CDR3 contains 16 residues. The germline V and J ends were trimmed by 2 bases and 2 bases, with 13 bases remaining between them. The CDR3: CASSPIGGAGNQPQHF. CDR3 nucleotides: TGTGCCAGCTCACCAATTGGGGGCGCGGGCAATCAGCCCCAGCATTTT. Filled out from reference TRBV18 and TRBJ1-5, the complete variable domain reads NAGVMQNPRHLVRRRGQEARLRCSPMKGHSHVYWYRQLPEEGLKFMVYLQKENIIDESGMPKERFSAEFPKEGPSILRIQQVVRGDSAAYFCASSPIGGAGNQPQHFGDGTRLSIL.

The rearrangement uses TRBV18 and TRBJ2-7; 8 nucleotides match TRBD2. The CDR3 runs 15 residues. Germline assignment: CDR1 KGHSH and CDR2 LQKENI. Trimming at V came to 6 bases and at J to 0 bases, leaving 7 bases not matched to a gene. The CDR3 spells CASSLAGSGSYEQYF. The CDR3, as DNA: TGTGCCAGCTCGCTAGCGGGTTCGGGCTCCTACGAGCAGTACTTC.

This chain connects TRBV7-9 to TRBJ1-2; maybe TRBD1 (6 bases). The CDR3 totals 14 residues. Germline loops: CDR1 SEHNR, CDR2 FQNEAQ (reference sequence). Trimming left V 1 base short and J 8 bases short, with 14 bases between. The CDR3 DNA reads TGTGCCAGCAGCTTAGGTGAACAGGGTGGAGGCTACACCTTC. Translated, it gives CASSLGEQGGGYTF.

The rearrangement uses TRBV6-1 and TRBJ2-3; D not resolved. Germline loops: CDR1 MNHNS, CDR2 SASEGT. The CDR3 is 15 residues long. The V gene lost 2 bases and the J gene lost 0 bases, with 9 bases spanning the gap. CDR3 sequence: CASSERTVSTDTQYF. The DNA for the CDR3 is TGTGCCAGCAGTGAAAGAACAGTTAGCACAGATACGCAGTATTTT.

The sample holds one count of this clone. V and J are TRBV11-2 and TRBJ2-7; 8 bases line up with TRBD1. The CDR3 is 15 amino acids. The trim removed 5 bases at V and 4 bases at J, leaving 10 bases unmatched. Germline CDR1 and CDR2: SGHAT and FQNNGV. For the CDR3, the DNA is TGTGCCAGCAGCCGAGGGACAGGCTACTGGTACGAGCAGTACTTC. Its protein product is CASSRGTGYWYEQYF.

The rearrangement links TRBV28 to TRBJ1-2; 10 bases fit TRBD1. The CDR3 length is 15 residues. With V trimmed by 6 bases and J by 7 bases, 11 bases remained unmatched. Germline V lookup: CDR1 MDHEN, CDR2 SYDVKM. In DNA, the CDR3 is TGTGCCAGCAGCATATTGGGACAGGGGAGGGGTGGCTACACCTTC. It encodes CASSILGQGRGGYTF.

Concerning this clone: Distinct nucleotide sequences in the sample also encode this CDR3. The chain has TRBV12-5 and TRBJ1-3; D ambiguous. This CDR3 has 16 residues. Germline V gene sequence: CDR1 LGHNT, CDR2 FRNRAP. V lost 0 bases and J lost 2, with 11 bases in between. The DNA of the CDR3 is TGTGCTAGTGGTTTGGTTGGAGGGAGAACTGGAAACACCATATATTTT. Residues: CASGLVGGRTGNTIYF.

The V and J genes are TRBV5-1 and TRBJ2-5, with 11 bases that match TRBD1. This CDR3 is built from 15 residues. The V gene end was trimmed by 2 bases and the J gene end by 5 bases; junction bases not matched to a gene: 5. Germline assignment: CDR1 SGHRS and CDR2 YFSETQ. The CDR3 nucleotides read TGCGCCAGCAGCTTCGGACAGGGGGCCAGGGAGACCCAGTACTTC. Translation: CASSFGQGARETQYF.

V gene TRBV6-5 combines with J gene TRBJ2-4; perhaps TRBD2 as D (6 bases). The germline gives CDR1 MNHEY, CDR2 SVGAGI. V lost 7 bases and J 0 bases, leaving 7 bases between the germline ends. The CDR3 loop spans 13 amino acids. CDR3 bases: TGTGCCAGCAAGGGACTAGCCAAAAACATTCAGTACTTC. This translates into CASKGLAKNIQYF.